One sample yielded the 11 T cell receptor beta chains listed below, sequenced in a study of vaccination and CD4 T cells after COVID-19. An Oncomine TCR Beta short-read assay was used to sequence the DNA from cultured CD4+ T cells. TCRdb independently ran MiXCR on the PCR reads; one entry per CDR3 protein. The sample records about 16,000 distinct CDR3 sequences, under 75% being singletons. Treatment described: roughly ten-day PBMC culture with coronavirus spike peptide pools or control peptides (ViraFEST assay). These receptors' targets are unknown. Sequenced: CD4+ T cells from blood, cultured in vitro. All receptors come from a human donor who had recovered from COVID-19.

V is TRBV5-4 and J is TRBJ1-1; 9 bases map to TRBD1. V trimming: 2 bases; J trimming: 3 bases; junction bases outside the gene matches: 5. CDR1 and CDR2 from the germline V gene are SGHNT and YYREEE (reference sequence). The CDR3 loop spans 15 amino acids. Here the CDR3 reads CASSFFTGGYTEAFF. CDR3 coding DNA: TGTGCCAGCAGCTTCTTCACAGGGGGCTACACTGAAGCTTTCTTT.

This chain links TRBV6-1 with TRBJ1-4; TRBD1 aligns across 7 bases. CDR3 length: 15 residues. Per germline, CDR1 MNHNS and CDR2 SASEGT. Trimming at V came to 6 bases and at J to 5 bases, leaving 9 bases not matched to a gene. The CDR3 here is CASRTLTGLNEKLFF. As DNA, the CDR3 is TGTGCCAGCAGGACGTTGACAGGGCTAAATGAAAAACTGTTTTTT.

This clonotype was counted between two and nine times. The CDR3 spells CASRFVRDATRTYEQYF. The CDR3 DNA follows: TGTGCCAGCAGATTTGTCAGGGATGCTACGAGAACCTACGAGCAGTACTTC. The chain is built from TRBV6-1 and TRBJ2-7, with D possibly TRBD1 on 5 matching bases. There are 17 residues in the CDR3. Germline CDR1 reads MNHNS; CDR2 reads SASEGT. The V gene lost 6 bases and the J gene lost 2 bases, with 23 bases spanning the gap.

V gene TRBV20-1 combines with J gene TRBJ1-1; tentative D call: TRBD1 (6 bases). V shed 0 bases and J shed 13 bases, with 15 bases lying between them. Germline-derived CDR1 and CDR2 are DFQATT and SNEGSKA (reference sequence). The CDR3 is made up of 12 amino acids. CDR3 bases: TGCAGTGCTAGAGACTCTGGGGGGCGCCATTTCTTT. Protein: CSARDSGGRHFF.

This clonotype was observed once. This rearrangement joins TRBV20-1 to TRBJ2-5; tentative D call: TRBD1 (6 bases). V was shortened by 5 bases and J by 1 base, with 17 bases between the two germline ends. This CDR3 has 15 amino acids. CDR1 is DFQATT and CDR2 is SNEGSKA in the germline V gene (reference sequence). CDR3 bases: TGCAGTGCTCCGGACAGATACGCGGGCCAAGAGACCCAGTACTTC. Translating it yields CSAPDRYAGQETQYF.

This chain joins TRBV4-3 and TRBJ2-1; D gene ambiguous. The CDR3 has 15 residues. The ends were cut back, 0 bases at V and 3 bases at J, with 9 bases in the middle. Germline V gene lookup returns CDR1 LGHNA and CDR2 YSLEER. This CDR3 is CASSQEPLGYNEQFF. The CDR3 DNA is TGCGCCAGCAGCCAAGAACCGTTAGGCTACAATGAGCAGTTCTTC.

The rearrangement uses TRBV20-1 and TRBJ2-1; 11 nucleotides agree with TRBD2. The CDR3 spans 18 residues. V was clipped by 0 bases and J by 0 bases; unmatched bases: 7. The germline V gene encodes CDR1 DFQATT and CDR2 SNEGSKA (reference sequence). Written as DNA, the CDR3 is TGCAGTGCTAGAGACTGGCTAGCGGGAGGTCGCTCCTACAATGAGCAGTTCTTC. Translating gives CSARDWLAGGRSYNEQFF.

The rearrangement joins TRBV6-2 or TRBV6-3 to TRBJ2-7, with D maybe TRBD2 (6 bases). With 6 bases removed from V and 0 bases from J, the gap between germline ends came to 24 bases. CDR1 MNHEY and CDR2 SVGEGT come from the germline V gene. The CDR3 length is 18 residues. The CDR3 reads CASSSGLADPTSSYEQYF. CDR3 DNA: TGTGCCAGCAGCTCGGGACTCGCCGACCCGACAAGCTCCTACGAGCAGTACTTC.

The J gene is TRBJ1-1, the V gene TRBV12-5; D unclear. The CDR3 covers 12 residues. CDR1 and CDR2 (germline): LGHNT, FRNRAP. V gave up 9 bases and J gave up 3 bases, with 11 bases separating them. The DNA for the CDR3 is TGTGCTAGCTCCCTCGAGGACACTGAAGCTTTCTTT. Translation gives CASSLEDTEAFF. Filled out from reference TRBV12-5 and TRBJ1-1, the complete variable domain reads DARVTQTPRHKVTEMGQEVTMRCQPILGHNTVFWYRQTMMQGLELLAYFRNRAPLDDSGMPKDRFSAEMPDATLATLKIQPSEPRDSAVYFCASSLEDTEAFFGQGTRLTVV.

V usage is TRBV7-6 and J usage is TRBJ2-1, with a weak D call TRBD2 (6 bases). Germline CDR1 is SGHVS and CDR2 is FNYEAQ. This CDR3 contains 17 residues. The V gene lost 4 bases and the J gene lost 0 bases, with 16 bases spanning the gap. CDR3 bases: TGTGCCAGCAGCTCCCCTAACCGGGGGAGCTCCTACAATGAGCAGTTCTTC. Protein sequence: CASSSPNRGSSYNEQFF.

The chain recombines TRBV6-1 with TRBJ2-7, with D possibly matching TRBD1 (7 bases). Germline lookup yields CDR1 MNHNS and CDR2 SASEGT. Deletions cut 7 bases from V and 3 bases from J, with 19 bases between. CDR3 length: 15 amino acids. The CDR3: CASTSGGQGGYEQYF. CDR3 nucleotide sequence: TGTGCCAGCACCTCAGGTGGCCAGGGGGGCTACGAGCAGTACTTC.